A single T cell receptor beta chain is shown here with its context. This specimen belongs to a study of blood T cell repertoires in COVID-19. Study-wide background: PBMCs, B-cell-depleted T cells, or T cells provided the cDNA or gDNA that made up the material.

Data came from immunoSEQ multiplex PCR; TCRdb stores just in-frame clones and leaves some out. Among about 49,000 clones listed, 87% were seen once. Germline V gene lookup returns CDR1 MDHEN and CDR2 SYDVKM. This CDR3 has 11 residues. V lost 10 bases and J lost 2, with 8 bases in between. Sample: peripheral blood. The chain employs TRBV28 and TRBJ1-2; unclear D gene. This sequence originates from an elderly woman with COVID-19, enrolled during active disease. The CDR3 is CATGVNYGYTF. CDR3 DNA sequence: TGTGCCACCGGGGTAAACTATGGCTACACCTTC.